In its sample, the clone carrying this T cell receptor (beta chain) was seen once. The sample belongs to a study of blood T cell repertoires in COVID-19. There are 16 residues in the CDR3. V was pared by 4 bases and J by 5 bases, with 11 bases of the junction left unmatched. CDR1 ENHRY and CDR2 SYGVKD come from the germline V gene. Authors' methods: By means of reference gene primer amplification, nucleated cell counts were estimated. Data came from immunoSEQ multiplex PCR; TCRdb stores just in-frame clones and leaves some out. V, J and clone size are those of that table, while D and trimming were read from the DNA. The table includes 200,000 or so clones, about 87% detected once.

The chain is built from TRBV10-3 and TRBJ2-3; 8 nucleotides match TRBD2. The sequence was obtained from a man in his 70s with acute or convalescent COVID-19. Sequencing was carried out using peripheral blood. The CDR3 spells CAISAYWREEGDTQYF. The CDR3 bases are TGTGCCATCAGTGCCTACTGGCGGGAGGAGGGAGATACGCAGTATTTT.